This T cell receptor beta chain appears in the sequencing data of a study of blood T cell repertoires in COVID-19. Overall study context: The samples span acute and convalescent COVID-19 from the United States, Italy and Spain. T cells, B-cell-depleted T cells, or PBMCs supplied cDNA or gDNA.

This clone was recorded a few times. This CDR3 has 16 amino acids. V was cut by 2 bases and J by 0 bases, with 10 bases left in between. Germline assignment: CDR1 SEHNR and CDR2 FQNEAQ (reference sequence). In the authors' methods: Estimates of nucleated cell counts were drawn from the amplification of reference gene primers. Only in-frame clones appear in the TCRdb table, and some are missing; sequencing was by immunoSEQ multiplex PCR. V, J and clone size reflect that table, while D and trimming were determined from the DNA. The table shows a few hundred thousand clones, with approximately 90% occurring only once.

The sequencing sample was made of peripheral blood. The receptor comes from a woman aged 60-75 years with acute or convalescent COVID-19. The chain couples TRBV7-9 to TRBJ1-4; D is possibly TRBD1 (6 bases). The CDR3 is CASSLTGFATNEKLFF. As DNA, the CDR3 is TGTGCCAGCAGCTTAACAGGGTTTGCAACTAATGAAAAACTGTTTTTT.